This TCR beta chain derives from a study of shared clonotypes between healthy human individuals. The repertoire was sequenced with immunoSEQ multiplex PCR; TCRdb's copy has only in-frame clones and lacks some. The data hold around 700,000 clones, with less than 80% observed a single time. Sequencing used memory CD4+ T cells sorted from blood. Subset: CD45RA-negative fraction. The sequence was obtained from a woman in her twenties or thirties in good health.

For the CDR3, the DNA is TGTGCCAGCAGTTTTCGAGTTGATCAGCCCCAGCATTTT. Translation: CASSFRVDQPQHF. The rearrangement uses TRBV28 and TRBJ1-5, with D unclear. V lost 3 bases and J lost 5, with 8 bases in between. The CDR3 length is 13 residues. Germline V gene data show CDR1 as MDHEN and CDR2 as SYDVKM. The full variable domain, rest sourced from reference TRBV28 and TRBJ1-5, is DVKVTQSSRYLVKRTGEKVFLECVQDMDHENMFWYRQDPGLGLRLIYFSYDVKMKEKGDIPEGYSVSREKKERFSLILESASTNQTSMYLCASSFRVDQPQHFGDGTRLSIL.